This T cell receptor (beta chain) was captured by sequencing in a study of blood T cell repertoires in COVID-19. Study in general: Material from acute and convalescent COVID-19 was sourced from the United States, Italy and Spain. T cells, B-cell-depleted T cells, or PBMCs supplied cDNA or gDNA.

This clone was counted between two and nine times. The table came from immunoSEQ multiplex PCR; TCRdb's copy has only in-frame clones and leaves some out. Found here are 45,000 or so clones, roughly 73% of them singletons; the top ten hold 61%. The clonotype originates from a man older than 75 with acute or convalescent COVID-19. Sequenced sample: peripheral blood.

CDR3 sequence (DNA): TGTGCCAGCAGCCGAGGACTAGCGGGAGCCCCGCCTGGCGAGCAGTACTTC. Its translation is CASSRGLAGAPPGEQYF. The V and J genes are TRBV7-8 and TRBJ2-7; 13 nucleotides align to TRBD2. The CDR3 runs 17 residues. Unmatched junction bases numbered 13, after V lost 5 bases and J lost 6 bases. From germline, CDR1 is SGHVS and CDR2 FQNEAQ.